These 6 T cell receptor beta chains originate from one sample sequenced in a study of blood T cells in healthy people across ages. Through a sample-barcoded 5' primer and a J-beta primer mix, a second PCR was run for about 6 to 11 cycles. TCRdb redid the calling of the 5' RACE reads with MiXCR, one entry per CDR3 protein. The sample has about 570,000 distinct CDR3 sequences, about 27% seen once; the top ten hold roughly 3.5%. Separately, the same data were catalogued under a study of T cells of mothers and their children.

Sequencing used blood. All receptors derive from a boy aged 2 to 10 in good health.

V gene TRBV29-1 combines with J gene TRBJ2-3, with TRBD2 matching over 7 bases. The germline V gene has CDR1 SQVTM and CDR2 ANQGSEA. The trim removed 0 bases at V and 5 bases at J, leaving 2 bases unmatched. The length of the CDR3 is 13 residues. CDR3 nucleotide sequence: TGCAGCGTTGAAGAGGGAGGGCGAGATACGCAGTATTTT. This codes for CSVEEGGRDTQYF.

This clonotype was found a few times. The genes are TRBV19 and TRBJ2-5; 10 nucleotides align to TRBD1. This CDR3 region has 17 residues. V lost 4 bases, J lost 5 bases, and 13 bases stayed unmatched. Germline loops: CDR1 LNHDA, CDR2 SQIVND (reference sequence). This CDR3 is CASSSPIRDRGLETQYF. The CDR3 nucleotides are TGTGCCAGTAGTAGCCCCATCCGGGACAGGGGTCTGGAGACCCAGTACTTC.

Only a few counts were recorded for this clonotype. This rearrangement joins TRBV5-1 to TRBJ2-4; tentative D call: TRBD2 (6 bases). The CDR3 spans 12 residues. CDR1 and CDR2 (germline): SGHRS, YFSETQ. The ends were cut back, 3 bases at V and 10 bases at J, with 11 bases in the middle. The CDR3: CASSSSGLIQYF. For the CDR3, the DNA is TGCGCCAGCAGCTCCTCTGGACTAATTCAGTACTTC. The entire variable domain, with the rest obtained from reference TRBV5-1 and TRBJ2-4, is as follows: KAGVTQTPRYLIKTRGQQVTLSCSPISGHRSVSWYQQTPGQGLQFLFEYFSETQRNKGNFPGRFSGRQFSNSRSEMNVSTLELGDSALYLCASSSSGLIQYFGAGTRLSVL.

This chain links TRBV7-2 with TRBJ2-1; TRBD2 matches at 13 bases. Germline assignment: CDR1 SGHTA and CDR2 FQGNSA. The CDR3 loop spans 17 amino acids. Trimming took 4 bases from V and 4 from J; bases not matched to a gene: 7. Here the CDR3 DNA reads TGTGCCAGCAGCTCTAGGGTGACTAGCGGGGGGTACAATGAGCAGTTCTTC. Residues: CASSSRVTSGGYNEQFF.

The chain carries TRBV7-8 and TRBJ1-6; the D gene is possibly TRBD1 (6 bases). Germline lookup yields CDR1 SGHVS and CDR2 FQNEAQ. V was pared by 1 base and J by 6 bases, with 19 bases between. This CDR3 comprises 18 residues. The CDR3 loop is CASSLGQTGSSINSPLHF. CDR3 DNA sequence: TGTGCCAGCAGCTTAGGGCAGACAGGATCGTCAATTAATTCACCCCTCCACTTT.

This clonotype was found a few times. The V gene is TRBV7-2, the J gene TRBJ2-1; D is possibly TRBD1 or TRBD2 (5 bases each). The J call may be in error: the DNA end matches TRBJ2-5 better. The CDR3 totals 15 residues. Germline loops: CDR1 SGHTA, CDR2 FQGNSA. This CDR3 is CASSRTGPLQETQYF. Here the CDR3 DNA reads TGTGCCAGCAGCAGAACGGGGCCCCTTCAGGAGACCCAGTACTTC.